This T cell receptor (beta chain) appears in the sequencing data of a study of blood T cell repertoires in COVID-19. In the study overall: Sites across the United States, Italy and Spain contributed samples from acute and convalescent COVID-19.

The CDR3 spans 11 residues. Deletions cut 1 base from V and 7 bases from J, with 7 bases between. Germline V gene lookup returns CDR1 GTSNPN and CDR2 SVGIG (reference sequence). Using immunoSEQ multiplex PCR, the repertoire was profiled, and TCRdb retains in-frame clones only, with some absent. Found here are 250,000 to 350,000 clones, 88% of them singletons; the top ten hold 11%. Sample: peripheral blood. This TCR derives from a woman younger than 45 with COVID-19, enrolled during active disease. The chain uses TRBV30 and TRBJ1-1; D is unclear. For the CDR3, the DNA is TGTGCCTGGAGTGACAGAGATGAAGCTTTCTTT. Residues: CAWSDRDEAFF.